What follows is one TCR beta chain and its context. The source of the sample is a study of cytomegalovirus exposure and HLA in healthy donors. PCR was performed using 60 Vbeta and 13 Jbeta primers. Clones were sequenced by immunoSEQ multiplex PCR, and TCRdb holds only the in-frame ones, with some missing. The profile covers roughly 160,000 clones, with roughly 70% appearing a single time and roughly 1.6% taken by the ten largest. This CDR3 is built from 15 residues. V lost 0 bases and J lost 8, with 16 bases in between. CDR1 MNHNY and CDR2 SVGAGI come from the germline V gene (reference sequence). This sequence originates from a girl aged 5-17 years in good health and CMV-seronegative. J is TRBJ1-2 and V is TRBV6-6, with D maybe TRBD1 (5 bases). Sequencing was done on a sample of PBMCs. CDR3 residues: CASSYSLRGLEGYTF. DNA for the CDR3: TGTGCCAGCAGTTACTCGTTAAGGGGATTGGAGGGCTACACCTTC.